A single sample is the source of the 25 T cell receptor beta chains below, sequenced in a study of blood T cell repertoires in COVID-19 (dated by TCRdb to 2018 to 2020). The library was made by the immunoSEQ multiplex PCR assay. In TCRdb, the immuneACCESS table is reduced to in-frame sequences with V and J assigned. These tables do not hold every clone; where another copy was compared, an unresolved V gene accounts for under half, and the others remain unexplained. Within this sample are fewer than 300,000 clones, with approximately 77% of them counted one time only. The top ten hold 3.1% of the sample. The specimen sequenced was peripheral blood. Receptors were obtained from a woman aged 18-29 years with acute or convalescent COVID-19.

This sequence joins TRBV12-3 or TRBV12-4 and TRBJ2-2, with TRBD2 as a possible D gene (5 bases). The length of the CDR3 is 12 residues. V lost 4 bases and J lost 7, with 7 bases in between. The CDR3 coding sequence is TGTGCCAGCAGTTATGCGGGCGGGGAGCTGTTTTTT. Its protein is CASSYAGGELFF.

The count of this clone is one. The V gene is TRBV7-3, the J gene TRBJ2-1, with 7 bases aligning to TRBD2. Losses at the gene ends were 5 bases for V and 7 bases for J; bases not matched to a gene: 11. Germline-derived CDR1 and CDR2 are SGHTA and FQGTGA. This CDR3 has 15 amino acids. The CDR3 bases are TGTGCCAGCAGCCAGGGCGGGAGCGGGTTGAATGAGCAGTTCTTC. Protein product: CASSQGGSGLNEQFF.

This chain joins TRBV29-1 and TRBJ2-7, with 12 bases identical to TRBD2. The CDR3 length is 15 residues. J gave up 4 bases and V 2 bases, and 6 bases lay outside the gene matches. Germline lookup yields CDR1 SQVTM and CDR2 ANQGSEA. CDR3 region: CSVERLLAGGYEQYF. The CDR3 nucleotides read TGCAGCGTTGAAAGGTTGCTAGCGGGAGGGTACGAGCAGTACTTC.

CDR3 loop: CASSQGLAGGDTQYF. In DNA, the CDR3 is TGTGCCAGCAGCCAAGGCCTAGCGGGAGGTGATACGCAGTATTTT. The J gene is TRBJ2-3, the V gene TRBV4-2; 11 bases are a match to TRBD2. This CDR3 contains 15 residues. V shed 1 base and J 6 bases; nucleotides not matched to a gene: 3. In germline, CDR1 is LGHNA, CDR2 YNFKEQ.

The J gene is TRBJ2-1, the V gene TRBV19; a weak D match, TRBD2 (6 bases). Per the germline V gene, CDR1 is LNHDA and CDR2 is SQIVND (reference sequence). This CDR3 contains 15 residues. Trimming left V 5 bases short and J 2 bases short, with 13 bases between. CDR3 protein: CASSLGRGPYNEQFF. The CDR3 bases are TGTGCCAGTAGTCTTGGGCGGGGCCCCTACAATGAGCAGTTCTTC.

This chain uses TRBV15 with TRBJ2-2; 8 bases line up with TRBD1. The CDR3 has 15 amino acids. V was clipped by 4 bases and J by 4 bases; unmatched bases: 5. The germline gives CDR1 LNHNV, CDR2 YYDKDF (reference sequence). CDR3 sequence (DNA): TGTGCCACCAGCAACCGGGACAGGTCCACCGGGGAGCTGTTTTTT. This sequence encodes CATSNRDRSTGELFF.

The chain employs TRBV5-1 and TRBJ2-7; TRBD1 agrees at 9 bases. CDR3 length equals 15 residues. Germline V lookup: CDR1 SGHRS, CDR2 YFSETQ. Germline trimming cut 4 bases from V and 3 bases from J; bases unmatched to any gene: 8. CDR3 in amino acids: CASSAGDRGGYEQYF. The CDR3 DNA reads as TGCGCCAGCAGCGCAGGCGACAGGGGGGGCTACGAGCAGTACTTC.

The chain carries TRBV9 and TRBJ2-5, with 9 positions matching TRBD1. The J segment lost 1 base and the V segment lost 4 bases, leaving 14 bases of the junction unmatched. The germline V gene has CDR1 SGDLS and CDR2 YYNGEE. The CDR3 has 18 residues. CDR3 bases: TGTGCCAGCAGCCCCCTTAGGTTCGGGACAGGGTCCCAAGAGACCCAGTACTTC. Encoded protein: CASSPLRFGTGSQETQYF.

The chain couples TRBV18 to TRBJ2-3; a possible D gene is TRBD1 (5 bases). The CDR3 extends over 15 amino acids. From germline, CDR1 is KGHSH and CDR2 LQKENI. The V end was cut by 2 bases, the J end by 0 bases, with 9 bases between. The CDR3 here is CASSPDSASTDTQYF. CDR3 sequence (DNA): TGTGCCAGCTCACCAGACAGTGCTAGCACAGATACGCAGTATTTT.

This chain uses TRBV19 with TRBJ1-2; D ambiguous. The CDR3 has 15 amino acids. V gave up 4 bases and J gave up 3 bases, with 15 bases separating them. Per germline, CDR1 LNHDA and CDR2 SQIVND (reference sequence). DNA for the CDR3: TGTGCCAGTAGTACCATAGGGAGAGTGGACTATGGCTACACCTTC. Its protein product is CASSTIGRVDYGYTF.

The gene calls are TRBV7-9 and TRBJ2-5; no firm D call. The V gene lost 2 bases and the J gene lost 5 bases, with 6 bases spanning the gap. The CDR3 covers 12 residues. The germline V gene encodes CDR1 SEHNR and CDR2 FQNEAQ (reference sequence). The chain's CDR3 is CASSLLSETQYF. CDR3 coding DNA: TGTGCCAGCAGCTTATTGTCGGAGACCCAGTACTTC.

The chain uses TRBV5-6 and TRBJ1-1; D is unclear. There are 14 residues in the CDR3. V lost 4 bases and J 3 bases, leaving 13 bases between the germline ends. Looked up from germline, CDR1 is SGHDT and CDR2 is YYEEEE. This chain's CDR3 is CASSANSFDTEAFF. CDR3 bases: TGTGCCAGCAGCGCCAACTCCTTCGACACTGAAGCTTTCTTT.

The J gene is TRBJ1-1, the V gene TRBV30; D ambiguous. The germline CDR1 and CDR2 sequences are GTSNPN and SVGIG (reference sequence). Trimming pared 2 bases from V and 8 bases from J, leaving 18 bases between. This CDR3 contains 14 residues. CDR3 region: CAWSLVSVGREAFF. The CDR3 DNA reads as TGTGCCTGGAGTCTCGTCTCGGTCGGCAGGGAAGCTTTCTTT.

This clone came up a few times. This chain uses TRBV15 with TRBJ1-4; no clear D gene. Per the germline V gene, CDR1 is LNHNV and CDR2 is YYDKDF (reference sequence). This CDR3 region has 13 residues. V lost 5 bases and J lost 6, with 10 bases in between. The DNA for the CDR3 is TGTGCCACCAGCCGGGGAAGGCATGAAAAACTGTTTTTT. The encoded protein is CATSRGRHEKLFF.

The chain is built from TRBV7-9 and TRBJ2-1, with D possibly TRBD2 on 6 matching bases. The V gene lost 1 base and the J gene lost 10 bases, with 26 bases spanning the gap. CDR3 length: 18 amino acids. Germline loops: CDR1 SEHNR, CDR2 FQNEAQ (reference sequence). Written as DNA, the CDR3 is TGTGCCAGCAGCTTAGTGACTAGACCACAAGATTTAGTATGGGAGCAGTTCTTC. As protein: CASSLVTRPQDLVWEQFF.

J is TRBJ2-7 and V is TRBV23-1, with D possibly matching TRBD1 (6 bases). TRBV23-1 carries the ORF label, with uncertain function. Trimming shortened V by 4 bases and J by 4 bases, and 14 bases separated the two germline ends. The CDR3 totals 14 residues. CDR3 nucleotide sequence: TGCGCCAGCAGTCCCTCCCGGGACACTTACGAGCAGTACTTC. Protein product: CASSPSRDTYEQYF.

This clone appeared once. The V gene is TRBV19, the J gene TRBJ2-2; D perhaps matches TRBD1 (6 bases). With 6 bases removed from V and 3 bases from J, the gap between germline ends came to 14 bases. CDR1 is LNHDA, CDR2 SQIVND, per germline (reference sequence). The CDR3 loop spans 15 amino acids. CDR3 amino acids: CASRPRTDDTGELFF. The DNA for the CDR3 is TGTGCCAGTAGACCGAGGACAGACGACACCGGGGAGCTGTTTTTT.

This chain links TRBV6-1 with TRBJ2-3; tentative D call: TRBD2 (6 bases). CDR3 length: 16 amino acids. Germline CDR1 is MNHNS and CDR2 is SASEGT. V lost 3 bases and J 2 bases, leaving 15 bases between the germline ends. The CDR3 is CASSEYRDSLTDTQYF. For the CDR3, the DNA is TGTGCCAGCAGTGAGTACCGGGACTCCCTCACAGATACGCAGTATTTT.

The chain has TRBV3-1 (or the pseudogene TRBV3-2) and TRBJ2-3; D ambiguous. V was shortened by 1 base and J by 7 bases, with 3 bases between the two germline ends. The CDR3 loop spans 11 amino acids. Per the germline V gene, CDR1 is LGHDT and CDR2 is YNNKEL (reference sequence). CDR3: CASSQVYTQYF. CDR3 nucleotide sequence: TGTGCCAGCAGCCAAGTATATACGCAGTATTTT.

The CDR3 sequence is CASSLVPDWRGIQYF. The CDR3 nucleotides read TGCGCCAGCAGCTTGGTGCCCGACTGGCGAGGCATTCAGTACTTC. The V and J genes are TRBV5-1 and TRBJ2-4; D gene ambiguous. The germline CDR1 and CDR2 sequences are SGHRS and YFSETQ. Trimming stripped 0 bases from V and 9 bases from J, with 16 bases between. This CDR3 contains 15 residues.

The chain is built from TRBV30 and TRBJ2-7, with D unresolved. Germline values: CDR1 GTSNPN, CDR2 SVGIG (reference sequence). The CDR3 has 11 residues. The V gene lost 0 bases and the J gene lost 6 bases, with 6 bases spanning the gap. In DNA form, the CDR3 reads TGTGCCTGGAGTGTAGTGCGCGAGCAGTACTTC. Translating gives CAWSVVREQYF.

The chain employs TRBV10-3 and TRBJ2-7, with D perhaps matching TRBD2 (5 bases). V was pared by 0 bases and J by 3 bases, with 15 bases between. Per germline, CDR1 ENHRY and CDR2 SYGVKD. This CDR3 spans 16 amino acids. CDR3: CAISESIATKRYEQYF. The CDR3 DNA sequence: TGTGCCATCAGTGAGTCGATAGCGACTAAACGCTACGAGCAGTACTTC.

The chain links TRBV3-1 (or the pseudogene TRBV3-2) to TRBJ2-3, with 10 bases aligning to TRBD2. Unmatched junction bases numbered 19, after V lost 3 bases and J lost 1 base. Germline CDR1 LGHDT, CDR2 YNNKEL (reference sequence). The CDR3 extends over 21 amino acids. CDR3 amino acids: CASSHYFLAGESISRTDTQYF. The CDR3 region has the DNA TGTGCCAGCAGCCATTATTTTCTAGCGGGAGAATCTATTTCGCGCACAGATACGCAGTATTTT.

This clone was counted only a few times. The CDR3 DNA reads as TGCAGCGCCGTTAGCTACAATGAGCAGTTCTTC. Its translation: CSAVSYNEQFF. The V gene is TRBV29-1, the J gene TRBJ2-1; no firm D call. The CDR3 is 11 amino acids. V was cut by 7 bases and J by 3 bases, with 7 bases left in between. Germline CDR1 SQVTM, CDR2 ANQGSEA.

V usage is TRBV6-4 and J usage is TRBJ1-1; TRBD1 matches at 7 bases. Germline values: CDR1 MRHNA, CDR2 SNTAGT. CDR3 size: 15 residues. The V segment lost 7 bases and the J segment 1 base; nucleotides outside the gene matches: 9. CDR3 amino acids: CASKASDRENTEAFF. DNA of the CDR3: TGTGCCAGCAAGGCCTCTGACAGGGAGAACACTGAAGCTTTCTTT.